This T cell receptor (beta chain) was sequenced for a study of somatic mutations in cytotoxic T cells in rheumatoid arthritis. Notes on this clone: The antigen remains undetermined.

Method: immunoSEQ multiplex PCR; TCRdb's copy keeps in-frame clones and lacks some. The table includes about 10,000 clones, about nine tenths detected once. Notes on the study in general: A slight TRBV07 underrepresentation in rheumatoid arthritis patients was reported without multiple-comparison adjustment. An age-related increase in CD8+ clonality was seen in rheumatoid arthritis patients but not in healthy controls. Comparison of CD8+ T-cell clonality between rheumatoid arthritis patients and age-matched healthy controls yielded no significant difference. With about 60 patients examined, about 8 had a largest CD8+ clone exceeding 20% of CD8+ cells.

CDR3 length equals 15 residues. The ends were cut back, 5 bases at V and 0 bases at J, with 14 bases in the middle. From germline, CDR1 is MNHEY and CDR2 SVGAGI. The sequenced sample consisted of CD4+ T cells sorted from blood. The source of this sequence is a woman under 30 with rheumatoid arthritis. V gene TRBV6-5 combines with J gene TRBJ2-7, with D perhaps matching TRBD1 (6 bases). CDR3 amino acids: CASSKDRPSSYEQYF. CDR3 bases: TGTGCCAGCAGTAAAGACAGGCCTAGCTCCTACGAGCAGTACTTC.